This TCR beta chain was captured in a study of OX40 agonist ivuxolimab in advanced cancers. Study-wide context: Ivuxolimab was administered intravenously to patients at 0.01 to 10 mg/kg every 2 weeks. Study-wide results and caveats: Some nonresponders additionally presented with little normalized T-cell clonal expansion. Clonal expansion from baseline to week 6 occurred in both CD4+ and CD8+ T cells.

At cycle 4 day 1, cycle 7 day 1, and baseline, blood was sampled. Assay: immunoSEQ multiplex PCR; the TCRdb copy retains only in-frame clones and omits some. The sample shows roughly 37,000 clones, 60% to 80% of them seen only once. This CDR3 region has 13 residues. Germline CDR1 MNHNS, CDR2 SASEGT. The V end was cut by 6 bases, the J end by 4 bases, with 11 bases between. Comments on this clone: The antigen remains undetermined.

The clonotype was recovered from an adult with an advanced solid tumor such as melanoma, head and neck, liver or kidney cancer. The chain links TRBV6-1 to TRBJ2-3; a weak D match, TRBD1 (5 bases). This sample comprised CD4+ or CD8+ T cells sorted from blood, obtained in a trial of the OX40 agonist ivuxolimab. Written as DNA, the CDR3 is TGTGCCAGCAGATACACAGGCGCAGATACGCAGTATTTT. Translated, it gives CASRYTGADTQYF.